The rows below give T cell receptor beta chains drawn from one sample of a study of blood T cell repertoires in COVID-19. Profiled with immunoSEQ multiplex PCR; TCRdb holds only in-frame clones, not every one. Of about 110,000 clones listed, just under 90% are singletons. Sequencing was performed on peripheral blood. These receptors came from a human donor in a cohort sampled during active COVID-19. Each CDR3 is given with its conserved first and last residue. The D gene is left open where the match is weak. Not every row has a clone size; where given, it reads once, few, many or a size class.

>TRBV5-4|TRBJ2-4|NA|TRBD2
CASSLKREGAKNIQYF
TGTGCCAGCAGCCTAAAGCGGGAGGGGGCCAAAAACATTCAGTACTTC
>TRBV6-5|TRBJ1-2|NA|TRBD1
CASSRQGVGYGYTF
TGTGCCAGCAGCAGACAGGGGGTTGGGTATGGCTACACCTTC
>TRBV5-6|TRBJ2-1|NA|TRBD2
CAGASSGKSYNEQFF
TGTGCCGGTGCAAGTAGCGGGAAGTCCTACAATGAGCAGTTCTTC
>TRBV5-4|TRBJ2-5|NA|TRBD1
CASSPRQGRETQYF
TGTGCCAGCAGCCCGAGACAGGGACGTGAGACCCAGTACTTC
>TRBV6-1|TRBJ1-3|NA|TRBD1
CASSAKGQESPSGNTIYF
TGTGCCAGCAGTGCCAAGGGACAGGAGTCCCCCTCTGGAAACACCATATATTTT
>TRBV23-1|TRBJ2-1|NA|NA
CASSQGWVGGRAPASVYNEQFF
TGCGCCAGCAGTCAAGGTTGGGTGGGAGGCCGTGCCCCCGCCAGCGTGTACAATGAGCAGTTCTTC
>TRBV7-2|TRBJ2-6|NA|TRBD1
CASSPGTGLSVLTF
TGTGCCAGCAGCCCCGGGACAGGGCTCTCCGTCCTGACTTTC
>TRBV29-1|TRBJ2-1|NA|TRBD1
CSVTRDRGRDAYEQFF
TGCAGCGTCACCCGGGACAGGGGGCGTGATGCGTATGAGCAGTTCTTC
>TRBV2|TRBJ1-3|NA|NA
CASTERVGWTTGNTIYF
TGTGCCAGCACCGAAAGGGTTGGGTGGACAACTGGAAACACCATATATTTT
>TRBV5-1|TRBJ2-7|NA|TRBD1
CASSWNSRRDRSGFYEQYF
TGCGCCAGCAGCTGGAATAGCAGGAGGGACAGGTCGGGATTCTACGAGCAGTACTTC
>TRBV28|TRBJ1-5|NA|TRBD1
CASTAGGRGNQPQHF
TGTGCCAGCACCGCAGGGGGTCGGGGCAATCAGCCCCAGCATTTT
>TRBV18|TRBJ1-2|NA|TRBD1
CASSPPGGQGTYGYTF
TGTGCCAGCTCACCACCGGGGGGACAGGGAACCTATGGCTACACCTTC
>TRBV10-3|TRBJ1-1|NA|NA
CAISAGQAASAFF
TGTGCCATCAGTGCAGGGCAGGCGGCATCAGCTTTCTTT
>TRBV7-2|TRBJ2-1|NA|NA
CASSSVGVPVEQFF
TGTGCCAGCAGCTCGGTCGGGGTCCCAGTAGAGCAGTTCTTC
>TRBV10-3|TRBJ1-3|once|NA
CAISESAKSGNTIYF
TGTGCCATCAGTGAGTCGGCAAAATCTGGAAACACCATATATTTT
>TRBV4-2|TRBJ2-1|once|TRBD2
CASSRLREGDEQFF
TGTGCCAGCAGCCGACTGCGGGAGGGGGATGAGCAGTTCTTC
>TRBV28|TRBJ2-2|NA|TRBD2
CASSVLAGGPGTGELFF
TGTGCCAGCAGTGTACTAGCGGGAGGGCCCGGCACCGGGGAGCTGTTTTTT
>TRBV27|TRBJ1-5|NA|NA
CASSLWAGMQPQHF
TGTGCCAGCAGTTTATGGGCAGGGATGCAGCCCCAGCATTTT
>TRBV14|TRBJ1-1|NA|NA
CASRPWTENTEAFF
TGTGCCAGCAGACCCTGGACAGAGAACACTGAAGCTTTCTTT
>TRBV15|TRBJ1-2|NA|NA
CATSLSAHENYGYTF
TGTGCCACCAGCCTTTCTGCCCACGAGAACTATGGCTACACCTTC
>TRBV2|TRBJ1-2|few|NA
CASSEARAKGGGYTF
TGTGCCAGCAGTGAAGCTAGAGCAAAAGGCGGGGGCTACACCTTC
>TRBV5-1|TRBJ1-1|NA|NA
CASSPLAGDTEAFF
TGCGCCAGCAGCCCCCTCGCGGGAGACACTGAAGCTTTCTTT
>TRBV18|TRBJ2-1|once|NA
CASSRKQTRYNEQFF
TGTGCCAGCTCACGAAAACAGACTAGATACAATGAGCAGTTCTTC
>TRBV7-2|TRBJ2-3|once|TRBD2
CASSPKRTSGTYGDTQYF
TGTGCCAGCAGCCCGAAGCGGACTAGCGGGACGTATGGAGATACGCAGTATTTT
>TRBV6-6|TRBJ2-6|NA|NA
CASNVGARGANVLTF
TGTGCCAGCAACGTAGGGGCTCGCGGGGCCAACGTCCTGACTTTC
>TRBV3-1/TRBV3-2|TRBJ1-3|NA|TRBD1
CASSQLDRAGNTIYF
TGTGCCAGCAGCCAACTCGACAGGGCTGGAAACACCATATATTTT
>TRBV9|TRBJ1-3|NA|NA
CASSVGPGAPGNTIYF
TGTGCCAGCAGCGTAGGGCCAGGGGCACCGGGAAACACCATATATTTT
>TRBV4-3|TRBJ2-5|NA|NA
CASSQDHWAAQYF
TGCGCCAGCAGCCAAGATCATTGGGCAGCTCAGTACTTC
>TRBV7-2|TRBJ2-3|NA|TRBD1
CASSPYRGLRADTQYF
TGTGCCAGCAGCCCTTACAGGGGGCTAAGGGCAGATACGCAGTATTTT
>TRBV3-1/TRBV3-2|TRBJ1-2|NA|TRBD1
CASSPQADRGLGGYTF
TGTGCCAGCAGCCCCCAAGCGGACAGGGGGTTAGGTGGCTACACCTTC
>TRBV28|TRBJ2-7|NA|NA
CASSFKVAGQGYEQYF
TGTGCCAGCAGTTTTAAGGTAGCGGGTCAGGGGTACGAGCAGTACTTC
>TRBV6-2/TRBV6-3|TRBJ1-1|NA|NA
CASSYYVNTEAFF
TGTGCCAGCAGTTATTATGTGAACACTGAAGCTTTCTTT
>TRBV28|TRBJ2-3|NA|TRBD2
CASSGLAGPPDTQYF
TGTGCCAGCAGTGGATTAGCGGGACCCCCAGATACGCAGTATTTT
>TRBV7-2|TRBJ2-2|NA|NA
CASSLGRTTNTGELFF
TGTGCCAGCAGCTTAGGCCGGACTACGAACACCGGGGAGCTGTTTTTT
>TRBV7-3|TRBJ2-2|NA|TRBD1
CASGTGGAHGELFF
TGTGCCAGCGGCACAGGGGGCGCGCACGGGGAGCTGTTTTTT
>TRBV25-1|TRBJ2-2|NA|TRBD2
CASSAGTSGSTGELFF
TGTGCCAGCAGTGCCGGGACTAGCGGTTCGACCGGGGAGCTGTTTTTT
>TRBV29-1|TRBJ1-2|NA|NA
CSVESTGGSPHYGYTF
TGCAGCGTTGAATCCACGGGAGGGTCACCCCACTATGGCTACACCTTC
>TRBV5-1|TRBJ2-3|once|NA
CASSSNPGKDTQYF
TGCGCCAGCAGCTCGAACCCAGGCAAAGATACGCAGTATTTT
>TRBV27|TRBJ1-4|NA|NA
CASSLSLNEKLFF
TGTGCCAGCAGTTTATCTTTAAATGAAAAACTGTTTTTT
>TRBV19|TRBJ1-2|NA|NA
CASSPTRQTANYGYTF
TGTGCCAGTAGTCCAACCCGACAGACCGCTAACTATGGCTACACCTTC
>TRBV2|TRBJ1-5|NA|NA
CASSVGQGNQPQHF
TGTGCCAGCAGTGTGGGTCAGGGAAATCAGCCCCAGCATTTT
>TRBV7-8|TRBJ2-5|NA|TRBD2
CASTKGTTETQYF
TGTGCCAGCACAAAAGGGACTACAGAGACCCAGTACTTC
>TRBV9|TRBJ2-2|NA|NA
CASSAPGRRAGELFF
TGTGCCAGCAGCGCACCAGGGCGAAGAGCCGGGGAGCTGTTTTTT
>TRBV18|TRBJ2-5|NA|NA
CASSPRGSQETQYF
TGTGCCAGCTCACCCCGGGGGTCACAAGAGACCCAGTACTTC
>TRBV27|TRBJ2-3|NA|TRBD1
CASSRLLNRGPTDTQYF
TGTGCCAGCAGTCGACTTTTAAACAGGGGGCCCACAGATACGCAGTATTTT
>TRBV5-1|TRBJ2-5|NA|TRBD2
CASGTSGRETQYF
TGCGCCAGCGGGACTAGCGGGAGAGAGACCCAGTACTTC
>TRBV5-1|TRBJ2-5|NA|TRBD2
CASSLRWGGDQETQYF
TGCGCCAGCAGCTTGCGGTGGGGGGGTGACCAAGAGACCCAGTACTTC
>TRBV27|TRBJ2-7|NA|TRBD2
CASSSVTSGGAYEQYF
TGTGCCAGCAGTTCCGTGACTAGCGGGGGGGCCTACGAGCAGTACTTC
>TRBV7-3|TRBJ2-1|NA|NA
CASSLGQGNSYNEQFF
TGTGCCAGCAGCTTAGGCCAGGGCAACTCCTACAATGAGCAGTTCTTC
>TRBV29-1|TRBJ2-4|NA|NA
CSVGGGTASRDIQYF
TGCAGCGTTGGGGGCGGGACAGCTTCCAGAGACATTCAGTACTTC
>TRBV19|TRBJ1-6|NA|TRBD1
CASSPPTGNARNSPLHF
TGTGCCAGTAGTCCGCCGACAGGGAACGCCCGTAATTCACCCCTCCACTTT
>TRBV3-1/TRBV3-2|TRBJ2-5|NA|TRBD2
CASSQRLAGGPETQYF
TGTGCCAGCAGCCAACGGCTAGCGGGGGGGCCAGAGACCCAGTACTTC
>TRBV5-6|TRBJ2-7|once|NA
CASSPTGREQYF
TGTGCCAGCAGCCCGACAGGGAGGGAGCAGTACTTC
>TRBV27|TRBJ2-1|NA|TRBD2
CASNLLAGGRGEQFF
TGTGCCAGCAATCTACTAGCGGGGGGCCGGGGTGAGCAGTTCTTC